This T cell receptor beta chain was profiled in a study of early stage breast cancer tumors. Study information: Most invasive tumors, twelve of 16, were ER+/PR+/HER2-.

The V gene's germline CDR1 is MNHNY and CDR2 SVGAGI (reference sequence). The CDR3 loop spans 12 amino acids. Trimming cost V 6 bases and J 9 bases; bases outside gene matches: 7. Note on this clone: Antigen: not known.

Libraries were prepared by immunoSEQ multiplex PCR; TCRdb keeps only in-frame clonotypes and omits some of them. Of about 4,800 clones listed, about 63% are singletons. Study results and caveats: Tumors had approximately 2.5-fold higher T cell density than normal breast. Enriched TCRB sequences shared across patients were mostly commonly generated sequences.

The source is a person aged 45 to 59 with breast cancer. The chain joins TRBV6-6 to TRBJ1-1; 7 nucleotides agree with TRBD1. Sequencing was performed on breast tumor tissue. DNA for the CDR3: TGTGCCAGCAGACGAGGGACAGAGAAAGCTTTCTTT. Translating gives CASRRGTEKAFF.